This T cell receptor (beta chain) was recovered during a study of CD8+ T cells in alopecia areata. This CDR3 has 14 amino acids. V lost 6 bases to trimming and J lost 11 bases; unmatched junction nucleotides: 14. The germline gives CDR1 LGHNT, CDR2 FRNRAP. Broader study findings: Expanded CD8+ clones among the top 100, as well as scalp clonality, were significantly decreased by tofacitinib.

RNA extraction was followed by reverse transcription into cDNA, which acted as the sequencing template. Sequenced by immunoSEQ multiplex PCR; TCRdb stores in-frame clones only, minus some. Of about 290,000 clones listed, 58% were seen once; the top ten hold approximately 2%. Treatment of the sample: oral pan-JAK inhibitor, 5-10 mg twice daily. This clone was seen more than once but under ten times. Its antigen is not known. The origin of this receptor is a human donor with alopecia areata. The specimen comprised CD4+ T cells sorted from blood, sampled at week 24, from a patient treated with tofacitinib. This chain links TRBV12-5 with TRBJ2-5; TRBD1 aligns across 8 bases. The CDR3 loop is CASGGGQAAGIQYF. Written as DNA, the CDR3 is TGTGCTAGTGGAGGGGGACAGGCCGCTGGAATTCAGTACTTC.